These T cell receptor beta chains were read from a single sample in a study of cytomegalovirus exposure and HLA in healthy donors. Method: immunoSEQ multiplex PCR; TCRdb's copy keeps in-frame clones and lacks some. Of tens of thousands of clones in the sample, 70% to 90% were seen once. Sequencing was performed on PBMCs. The receptors were gathered from a man younger than 45 in good health and CMV-seropositive. Each CDR3 is given with its conserved first and last residue. A D gene is named only where the DNA matches it firmly. Where a row states a size, it is once, few, many or the class of an expanded clone; other rows omit it.

>TRBJ2-3|few|TRBV10-3|TRBD2
TGTGCCATCGGGAGGGCGAGCACAGATACGCAGTATTTT
CAIGRASTDTQYF
>TRBJ1-1|-|TRBV29-1|TRBD1
TGCAGCGTTGAAAATTCCAGGGGGAGCACTGAAGCTTTCTTT
CSVENSRGSTEAFF
>TRBJ2-1|-|TRBV4-1|TRBD2
TGCGCCAGCAGCTCCCCGACTAGCGGGAGGAATGAGCAGTTCTTC
CASSSPTSGRNEQFF
>TRBJ2-2|-|TRBV9|-
TGTGCCAGCAGCCCAAGAGGGAGCGGGACCGGGGAGCTGTTTTTT
CASSPRGSGTGELFF
>TRBJ2-1|-|TRBV30|TRBD1
TGTGCCTGGACGAGGGGGCGCCTAGGGACGGGCAATGAGCAGTTCTTC
CAWTRGRLGTGNEQFF
>TRBJ1-3|-|TRBV5-1|-
TGCGCCAGCAGCTTGGGACAGGGAAACACCATATATTTT
CASSLGQGNTIYF
>TRBJ2-5|once|TRBV11-2|-
TGTGCCAGCAGCTCGGACAGACAAGAGACCCAGTACTTC
CASSSDRQETQYF
>TRBJ2-4|-|TRBV7-2|-
TGTGCCAGCAGCACCCGGGAGACAAACATTCAGTACTTC
CASSTRETNIQYF
>TRBJ2-7|-|TRBV7-9|TRBD2
TGTGCCAGCAGCATTAGCGGGAGGGCAAACGAGCAGTACTTC
CASSISGRANEQYF
>TRBJ2-5|-|TRBV5-1|TRBD2
TGCGCCAGCAGCTCTGAGGGACTAGCGGGACAAGGGACCCAGTACTTC
CASSSEGLAGQGTQYF
>TRBJ2-7|-|TRBV19|TRBD1
TGTGCCAGTAGTACAACAGGGGCCTACGAGCAGTACTTC
CASSTTGAYEQYF
>TRBJ2-1|-|TRBV10-3|TRBD2
TGTGCCATCAGGGCGGGGGACTACAATGAGCAGTTCTTC
CAIRAGDYNEQFF
>TRBJ2-3|-|TRBV6-1|TRBD1
TGTGCCAGTAGAGGGACAGGAGAAAGCACAGATACGCAGTATTTT
CASRGTGESTDTQYF
>TRBJ1-5|-|TRBV28|TRBD1
TGTGCCAGCAGAGAACACAGGGGAGGTCAGCCCCAGCATTTT
CASREHRGGQPQHF
>TRBJ2-3|once|TRBV18|TRBD1
TGTGCCAGCTCACCACTCCCCAACAGGGGATTGAGCACAGATACGCAGTATTTT
CASSPLPNRGLSTDTQYF
>TRBJ2-5|-|TRBV29-1|TRBD2
TGCAGCGTAGAAGTAGCGGGAGGAGGGGACCAGTACTTC
CSVEVAGGGDQYF
>TRBJ1-5|-|TRBV2|-
TGTGCCAGCAGTATGCTGTCAGGGGATCTAAATCAGCCCCAGCATTTT
CASSMLSGDLNQPQHF
>TRBJ1-1|once|TRBV18|-
TGTGCCAGCGCCCCACAGTCCGCCGGCACTGAAGCTTTCTTT
CASAPQSAGTEAFF
>TRBJ1-5|-|TRBV4-1|TRBD1
TGCGCCAGCAGCCAAGGTACAGGGGGTCAGCCCCAGCATTTT
CASSQGTGGQPQHF
>TRBJ2-3|-|TRBV10-3|-
TGTGCCATCAAGGGCGCGACAGACCGCACAGATACGCAGTATTTT
CAIKGATDRTDTQYF
>TRBJ2-1|-|TRBV5-4|TRBD1
TGTGCCAGCAGCTCCCGACAGGGTACCTACAATGAGCAGTTCTTC
CASSSRQGTYNEQFF
>TRBJ2-7|-|TRBV6-5|TRBD2
TGTGCCAGCAGTTACCCCCCTCGGGGGAGGGTGTTCGAGCAGTACTTC
CASSYPPRGRVFEQYF
>TRBJ1-1|-|TRBV27|TRBD1
TGTGCCAGCAGTTTCTACCGGGACAGCACTGAAGCTTTCTTT
CASSFYRDSTEAFF
>TRBJ2-2|-|TRBV5-1|-
TGCGCCAGCAGCCGTCAGGGGACCGGGGAGCTGTTTTTT
CASSRQGTGELFF
>TRBJ2-2|few|TRBV12-5|-
TGTGCTAGTGGTTTGGGACACCTCCGACAGAACACCGGGGAGCTGTTTTTT
CASGLGHLRQNTGELFF
>TRBJ2-3|-|TRBV11-3|TRBD2
TGTGCCAGCAGCCCCCCTTTGGGGAGGGAGGGCCTGGGCACAGATACGCAGTATTTT
CASSPPLGREGLGTDTQYF
>TRBJ1-5|-|TRBV19|-
TGTGCCAGTAGTAGAAGACAGGAGGATCAGCCCCAGCATTTT
CASSRRQEDQPQHF
>TRBJ2-5|-|TRBV29-1|-
TGCAGCGTTACCGATAGAGAGTTCGGAGAGACCCAGTACTTC
CSVTDREFGETQYF
>TRBJ2-3|-|TRBV29-1|TRBD1
TGCAGCGTCGGACAGGGGCTAGATACGCAGTATTTT
CSVGQGLDTQYF
>TRBJ2-1|-|TRBV19|TRBD2
TGTGCCAGTAGTATGTCAGGGAGGGATGAGCAGTTCTTC
CASSMSGRDEQFF
>TRBJ2-7|-|TRBV7-2|-
TGTGCCAGCAGCTTTCAGGGTCGTAGGTACGAGCAGTACTTC
CASSFQGRRYEQYF
>TRBJ2-6|-|TRBV7-9|-
TGTTCCAGCAGCCCCGTCCTAGTAAGTGGGGCCAACGTCCTGACTTTC
CSSSPVLVSGANVLTF
>TRBJ2-7|-|TRBV6-5|TRBD1
TGTGCCAGCAGTTCCCGGGACAGGGGCTACGAGCAGTACTTC
CASSSRDRGYEQYF
>TRBJ2-7|-|TRBV11-2|TRBD1
TGTGCCAGCAGCTTGGACAGGGCGGAGTACGAGCAGTACTTC
CASSLDRAEYEQYF
>TRBJ2-3|-|TRBV27|-
TGTGCCAGCAGCCGACTAGGTTTCTCTAGCACAGATACGCAGTATTTT
CASSRLGFSSTDTQYF
>TRBJ2-1|-|TRBV29-1|TRBD2
TGCAGCGCAACGGGACTAGCGGGTCCGAGCTCCTACAATGAGCAGTTCTTC
CSATGLAGPSSYNEQFF
>TRBJ2-1|-|TRBV30|-
TGTGCCTGGAGTCCGACCCGCGGCTCGAGATCTGAGCAGTTCTTC
CAWSPTRGSRSEQFF